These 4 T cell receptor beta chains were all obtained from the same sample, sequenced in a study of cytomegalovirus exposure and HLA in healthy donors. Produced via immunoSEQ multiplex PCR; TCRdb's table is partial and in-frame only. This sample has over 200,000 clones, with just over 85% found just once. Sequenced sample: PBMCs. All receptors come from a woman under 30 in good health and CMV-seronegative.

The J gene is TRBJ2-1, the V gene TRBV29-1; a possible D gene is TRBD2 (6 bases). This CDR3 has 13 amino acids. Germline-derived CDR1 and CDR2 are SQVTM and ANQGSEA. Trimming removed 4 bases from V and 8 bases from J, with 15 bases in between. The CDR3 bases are TGCAGCGTTGTCCGGGACTCGGGTTATGAGCAGTTCTTC. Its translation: CSVVRDSGYEQFF.

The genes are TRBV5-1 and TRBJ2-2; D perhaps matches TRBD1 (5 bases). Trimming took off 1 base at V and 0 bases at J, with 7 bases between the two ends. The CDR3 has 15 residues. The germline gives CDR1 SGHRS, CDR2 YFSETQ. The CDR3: CASSLRQTNTGELFF. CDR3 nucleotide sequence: TGCGCCAGCAGCTTGCGACAGACGAACACCGGGGAGCTGTTTTTT.

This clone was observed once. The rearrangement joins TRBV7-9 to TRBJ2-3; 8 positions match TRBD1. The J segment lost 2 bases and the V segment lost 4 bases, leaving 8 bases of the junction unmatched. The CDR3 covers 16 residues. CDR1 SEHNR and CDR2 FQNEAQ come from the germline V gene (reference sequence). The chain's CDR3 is CASSSKGQGHTDTQYF. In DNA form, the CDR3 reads TGTGCCAGCAGCTCGAAAGGACAGGGACACACAGATACGCAGTATTTT. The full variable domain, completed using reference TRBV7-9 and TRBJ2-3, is DTGVSQNPRHKITKRGQNVTFRCDPISEHNRLYWYRQTLGQGPEFLTYFQNEAQLEKSRLLSDRFSAERPKGSFSTLEIQRTEQGDSAMYLCASSSKGQGHTDTQYFGPGTRLTVL.

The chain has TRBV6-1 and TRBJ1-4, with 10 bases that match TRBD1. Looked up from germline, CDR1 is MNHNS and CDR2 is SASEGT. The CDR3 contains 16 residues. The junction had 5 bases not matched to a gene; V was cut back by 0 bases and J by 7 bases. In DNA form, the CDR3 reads TGTGCCAGCAGTGAAGCTCGAGGGACAGGGGCTGAAAAACTGTTTTTT. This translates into CASSEARGTGAEKLFF.